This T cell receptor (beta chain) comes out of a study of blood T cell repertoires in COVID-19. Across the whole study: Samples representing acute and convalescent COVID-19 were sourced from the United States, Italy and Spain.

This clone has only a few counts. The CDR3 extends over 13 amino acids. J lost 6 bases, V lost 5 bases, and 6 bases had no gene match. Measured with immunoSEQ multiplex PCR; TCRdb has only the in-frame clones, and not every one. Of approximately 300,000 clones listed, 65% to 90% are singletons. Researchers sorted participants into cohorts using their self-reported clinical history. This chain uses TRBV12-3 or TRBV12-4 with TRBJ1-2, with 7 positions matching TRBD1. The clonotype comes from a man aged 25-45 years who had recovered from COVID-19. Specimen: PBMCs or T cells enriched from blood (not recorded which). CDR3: CASSIRGFDGYTF. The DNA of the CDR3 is TGTGCCAGCAGTATCAGGGGGTTTGATGGCTACACCTTC.